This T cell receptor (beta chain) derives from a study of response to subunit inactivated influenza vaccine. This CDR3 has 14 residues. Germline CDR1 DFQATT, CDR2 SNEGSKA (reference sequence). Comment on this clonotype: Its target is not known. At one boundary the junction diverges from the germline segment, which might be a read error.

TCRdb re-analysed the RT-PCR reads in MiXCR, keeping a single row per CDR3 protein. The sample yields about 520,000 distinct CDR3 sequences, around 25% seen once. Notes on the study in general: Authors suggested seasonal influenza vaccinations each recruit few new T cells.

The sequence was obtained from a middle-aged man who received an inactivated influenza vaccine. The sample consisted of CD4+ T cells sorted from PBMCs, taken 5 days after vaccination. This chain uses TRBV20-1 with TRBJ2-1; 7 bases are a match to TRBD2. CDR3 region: CSARDMRGSNEQSF. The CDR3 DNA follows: TGCAGTGCTAGAGACATGCGGGGGAGCAATGAGCAGTCCTTC.